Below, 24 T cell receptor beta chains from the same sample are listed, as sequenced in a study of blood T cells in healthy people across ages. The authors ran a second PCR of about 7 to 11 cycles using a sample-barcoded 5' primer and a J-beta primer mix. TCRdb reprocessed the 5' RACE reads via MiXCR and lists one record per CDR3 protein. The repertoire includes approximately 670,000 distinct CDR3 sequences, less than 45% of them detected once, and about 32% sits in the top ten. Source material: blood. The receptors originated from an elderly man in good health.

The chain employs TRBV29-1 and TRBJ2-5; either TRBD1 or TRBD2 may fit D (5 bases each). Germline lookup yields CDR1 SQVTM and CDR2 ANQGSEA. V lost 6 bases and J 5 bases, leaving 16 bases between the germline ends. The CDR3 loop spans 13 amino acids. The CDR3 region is CSVAPGSGETQYF. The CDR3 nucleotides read TGCAGCGTAGCCCCGGGGTCAGGGGAGACCCAGTACTTC.

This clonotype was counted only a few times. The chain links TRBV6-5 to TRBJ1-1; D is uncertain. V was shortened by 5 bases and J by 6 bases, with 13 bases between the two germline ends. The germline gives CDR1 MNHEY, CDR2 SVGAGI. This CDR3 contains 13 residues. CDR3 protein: CASSPLGFAEAFF. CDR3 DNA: TGTGCCAGCAGTCCCCTGGGGTTTGCTGAAGCTTTCTTT.

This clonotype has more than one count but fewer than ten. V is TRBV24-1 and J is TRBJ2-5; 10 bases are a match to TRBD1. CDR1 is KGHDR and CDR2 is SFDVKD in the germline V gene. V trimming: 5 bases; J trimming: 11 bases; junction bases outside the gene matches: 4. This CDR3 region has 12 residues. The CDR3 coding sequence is TGTGCCACCAGTGGGACAGGGGGGAAGCAGTACTTC. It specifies CATSGTGGKQYF.

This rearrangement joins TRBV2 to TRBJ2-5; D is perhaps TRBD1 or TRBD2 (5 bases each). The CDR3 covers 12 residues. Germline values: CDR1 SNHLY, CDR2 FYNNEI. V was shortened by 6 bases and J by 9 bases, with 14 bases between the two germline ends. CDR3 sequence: CASRGDVGAQYF. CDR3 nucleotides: TGTGCCAGCAGGGGGGACGTTGGGGCCCAGTACTTC.

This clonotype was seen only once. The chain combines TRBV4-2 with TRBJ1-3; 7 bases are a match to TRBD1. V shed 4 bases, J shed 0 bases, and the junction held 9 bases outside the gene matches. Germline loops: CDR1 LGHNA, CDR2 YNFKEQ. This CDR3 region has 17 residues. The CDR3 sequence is CASSPNRGGNSGNTIYF. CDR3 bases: TGTGCCAGCAGCCCCAACAGGGGCGGAAACTCTGGAAACACCATATATTTT.

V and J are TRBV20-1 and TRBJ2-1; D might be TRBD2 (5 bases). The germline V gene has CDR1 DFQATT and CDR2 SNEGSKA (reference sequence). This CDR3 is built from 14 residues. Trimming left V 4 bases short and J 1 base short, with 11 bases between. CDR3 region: CSATSAASYNEQFF. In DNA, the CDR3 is TGCAGTGCTACATCAGCGGCTTCCTACAATGAGCAGTTCTTC.

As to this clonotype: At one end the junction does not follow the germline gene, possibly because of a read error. The CDR3 here is CSADKGVGSRDTQYF. In DNA, the CDR3 is TGCAGTGCAGACAAAGGGGTAGGAAGCAGAGATACGCAGTATTTT. The rearrangement joins TRBV20-1 to TRBJ2-3; TRBD1 is a possible D gene (5 bases). The germline gives CDR1 DFQATT, CDR2 SNEGSKA (reference sequence). This CDR3 spans 15 amino acids.

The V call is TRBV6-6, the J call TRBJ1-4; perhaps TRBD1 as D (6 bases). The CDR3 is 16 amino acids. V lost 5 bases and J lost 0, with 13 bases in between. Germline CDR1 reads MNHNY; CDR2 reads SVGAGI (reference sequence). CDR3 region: CASSPTGPATNEKLFF. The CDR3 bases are TGTGCCAGCAGTCCAACAGGGCCAGCAACTAATGAAAAACTGTTTTTT.

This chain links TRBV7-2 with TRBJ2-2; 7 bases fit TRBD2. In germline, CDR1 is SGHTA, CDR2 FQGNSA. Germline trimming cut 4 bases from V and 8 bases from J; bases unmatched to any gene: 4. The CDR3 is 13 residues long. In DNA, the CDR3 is TGTGCCAGCAGCTCGGAGGGAGGGGGGGAGCTGTTTTTT. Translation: CASSSEGGGELFF.

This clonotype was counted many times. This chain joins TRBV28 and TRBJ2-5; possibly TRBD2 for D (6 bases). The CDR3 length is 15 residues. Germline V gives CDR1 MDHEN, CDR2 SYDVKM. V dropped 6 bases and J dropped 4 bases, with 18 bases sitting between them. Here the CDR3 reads CASRARTLGGETQYF. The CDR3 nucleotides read TGTGCCAGCAGAGCGCGGACACTCGGGGGAGAGACCCAGTACTTC.

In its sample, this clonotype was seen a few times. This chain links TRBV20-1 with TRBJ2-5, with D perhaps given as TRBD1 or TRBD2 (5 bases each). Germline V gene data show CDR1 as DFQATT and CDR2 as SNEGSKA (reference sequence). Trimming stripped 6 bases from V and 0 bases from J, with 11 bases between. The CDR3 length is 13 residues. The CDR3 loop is CSAKPGHQETQYF. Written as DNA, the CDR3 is TGCAGTGCGAAACCGGGACACCAAGAGACCCAGTACTTC.

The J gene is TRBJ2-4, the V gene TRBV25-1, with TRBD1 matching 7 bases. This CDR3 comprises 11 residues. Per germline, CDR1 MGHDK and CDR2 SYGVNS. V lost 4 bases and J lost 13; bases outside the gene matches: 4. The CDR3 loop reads CASSGYRGQYF. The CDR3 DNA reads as TGTGCCAGCAGTGGGTACAGGGGACAGTACTTC.

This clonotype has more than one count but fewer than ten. DNA for the CDR3: TGTGCCAGCAGGCCGGGACAGGGTCAGCAGTACTTC. As protein: CASRPGQGQQYF. V gene TRBV6-2 or TRBV6-3 combines with J gene TRBJ2-5; the match to TRBD1 covers 9 bases. CDR3 length: 12 residues. V was clipped by 6 bases and J by 11 bases; unmatched bases: 7. The V gene's germline CDR1 is MNHEY and CDR2 SVGEGT.

The CDR3 reads CASSYSASERYEQYF. In nucleotides, the CDR3 is TGTGCCAGCAGTTACTCGGCTAGCGAACGCTACGAGCAGTACTTC. The chain carries TRBV6-5 and TRBJ2-7; the D gene is possibly TRBD2 (6 bases). The germline CDR1 and CDR2 sequences are MNHEY and SVGAGI. Deletions cut 0 bases from V and 3 bases from J, with 12 bases between. The CDR3 runs to 15 residues.

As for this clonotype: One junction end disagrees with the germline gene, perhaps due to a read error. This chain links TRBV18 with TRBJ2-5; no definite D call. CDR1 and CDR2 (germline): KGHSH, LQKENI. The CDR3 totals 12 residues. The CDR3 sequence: CASAPSLETQYF. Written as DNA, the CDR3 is TGTGCCAGCGCACCGAGTCTCGAGACCCAGTACTTC.

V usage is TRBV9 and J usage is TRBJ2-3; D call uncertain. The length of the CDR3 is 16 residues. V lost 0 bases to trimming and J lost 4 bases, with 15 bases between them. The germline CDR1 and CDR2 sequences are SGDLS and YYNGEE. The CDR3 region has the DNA TGTGCCAGCAGCGTAGCTAGTGTTCAGGAGTCAGATACGCAGTATTTT. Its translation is CASSVASVQESDTQYF.

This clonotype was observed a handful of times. The CDR3 here is CSAHSGGADTQYF. The CDR3, as DNA: TGCAGTGCTCATAGCGGGGGGGCAGATACGCAGTATTTT. The chain uses TRBV20-1 and TRBJ2-3, with 11 bases identical to TRBD2. The germline V gene has CDR1 DFQATT and CDR2 SNEGSKA (reference sequence). The CDR3 has 13 amino acids. The J segment lost 4 bases and the V segment lost 5 bases, leaving 2 bases of the junction unmatched.

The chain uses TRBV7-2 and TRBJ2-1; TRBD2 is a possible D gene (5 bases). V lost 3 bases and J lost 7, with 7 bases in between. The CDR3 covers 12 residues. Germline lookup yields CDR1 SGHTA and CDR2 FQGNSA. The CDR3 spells CASSLDWNEQFF. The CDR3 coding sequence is TGTGCCAGCAGCTTGGACTGGAATGAGCAGTTCTTC.

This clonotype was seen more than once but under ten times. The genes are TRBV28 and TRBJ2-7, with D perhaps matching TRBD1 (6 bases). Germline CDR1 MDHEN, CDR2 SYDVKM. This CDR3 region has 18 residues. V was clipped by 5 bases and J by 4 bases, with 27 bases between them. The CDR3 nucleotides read TGTGCCAGCAGTCCGAGCATTACACAGGGTGGTTATTGGTACGAGCAGTACTTC. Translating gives CASSPSITQGGYWYEQYF.

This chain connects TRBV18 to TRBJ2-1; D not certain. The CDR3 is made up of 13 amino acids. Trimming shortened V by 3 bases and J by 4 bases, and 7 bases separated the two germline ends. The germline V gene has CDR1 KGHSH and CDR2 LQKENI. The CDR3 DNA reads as TGTGCCAGCTCACCTAGTCCGTACAATGAGCAGTTCTTC. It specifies CASSPSPYNEQFF.

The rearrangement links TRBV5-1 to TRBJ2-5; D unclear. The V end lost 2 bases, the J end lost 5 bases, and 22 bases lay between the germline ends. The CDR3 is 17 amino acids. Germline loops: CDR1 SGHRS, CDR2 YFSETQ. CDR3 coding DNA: TGCGCCAGCAGCTTTTCCGCGACCCCCCAACCCGGGGAGACCCAGTACTTC. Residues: CASSFSATPQPGETQYF. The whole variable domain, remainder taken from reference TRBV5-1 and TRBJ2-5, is KAGVTQTPRYLIKTRGQQVTLSCSPISGHRSVSWYQQTPGQGLQFLFEYFSETQRNKGNFPGRFSGRQFSNSRSEMNVSTLELGDSALYLCASSFSATPQPGETQYFGPGTRLLVL.

The DNA of the CDR3 is TGCGCCAGCAGCCAAGCACCTGGACAGGGGGCGAATACGCAGTATTTT. Protein: CASSQAPGQGANTQYF. V is TRBV4-3 and J is TRBJ2-3; 11 bases are a match to TRBD1. CDR3 length equals 16 residues. J lost 7 bases, V lost 1 base, and 7 bases had no gene match. Germline CDR1 reads LGHNA; CDR2 reads YSLEER.

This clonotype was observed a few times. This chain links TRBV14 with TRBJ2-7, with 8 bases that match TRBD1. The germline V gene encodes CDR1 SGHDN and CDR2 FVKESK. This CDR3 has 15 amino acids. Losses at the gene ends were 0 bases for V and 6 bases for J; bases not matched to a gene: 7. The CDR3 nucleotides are TGTGCCAGCAGCCAAGAAGTCGCAGGGGGCTGCGAGCAGTACTTC. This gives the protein CASSQEVAGGCEQYF.

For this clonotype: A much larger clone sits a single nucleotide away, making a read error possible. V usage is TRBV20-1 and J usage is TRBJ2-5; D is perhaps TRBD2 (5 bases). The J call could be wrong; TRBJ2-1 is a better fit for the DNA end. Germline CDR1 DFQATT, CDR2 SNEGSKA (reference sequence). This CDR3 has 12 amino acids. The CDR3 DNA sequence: TGCAGTGCTAGAGGGCCTGGGGAGACCCAGTTCTTC. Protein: CSARGPGETQFF.